Here is one T cell receptor beta chain with its context. Its antigen is unknown. Within one base of it there is no much larger clone, and no base qualities were kept. The immunoSEQ Assay, a bias-controlled multiplex PCR, was used to amplify TCRbeta CDR3 regions from genomic DNA. Per the source publication's procedure: The number of nucleated cells in each sample was estimated from the amplification of reference gene primers within the assay. Sequence reads were collapsed and filtered to measure the absolute abundance of every unique TCRbeta CDR3 rearrangement. For each sample, productive Simpson clonality was calculated by taking the square root of Simpson's diversity index across productive rearrangements. TCRdb re-hosts the immuneACCESS table, in-frame sequences only. Its copies lack some clones; in the studies checked, an unresolved V gene accounts for under half of them, and the cause for the rest is not known. That table furnishes V, J and clone size, whereas the DNA furnished D and trimming. Here the sample has 200,000 to 250,000 clones; over 80% occur a single time. Roughly 0.95% of the sample comes from the top ten.

CDR1 and CDR2, looked up from the germline V gene (reference sequence), are SEHNR and FQNEAQ. The junction shows trimming of 5 bases on V and 7 bases on J, and the gene matches do not reach 7 bases of it. The cysteine opens and the phenylalanine closes a CDR3 of 15 amino acids. The DNA shown is the 45-base CDR3, in frame from base 1. Enrolling through a virtual design, the prospective study's participants ranged in age from about 18 to 100 years and lived across roughly 23 United States geographic areas. To assign participants to cohorts, the prospective study relied on clinical history that participants themselves reported in a screening survey and a study questionnaire. A participant counted as exposed if, within 2 weeks of entering the study, that participant had been in contact with someone who had a PCR-confirmed or clinician-diagnosed COVID-19 case. In the prospective study, whole blood, serum and a nasopharyngeal or oropharyngeal swab were collected from each participant by mobile phlebotomists. Participants in the prospective study had the option to provide additional blood draws and questionnaires over an approximately 2-month period. Before DNA extraction, blood samples from the prospective study were shipped at room temperature or frozen.

The sample originates from a study of blood T cell repertoires in COVID-19 (TCRdb year 2020). Turning to the overall study: Samples covering the acute and convalescent phases of COVID-19 were provided by collaborators in the United States, Italy and Spain. Sample metadata almost always included a de-identified subject ID, COVID-19 status, age in years and sex. The prospective study material was composed of cDNA or gDNA derived from T cells, B-cell-depleted T cells, or PBMCs. Where available, HLA class I and class II types were taken from metadata supplied by the sample provider and were not determined by assay-based typing. A freely available public database, intended as a resource for researchers studying the immune response to SARS-CoV-2, is where the repertoires were released. Subjects who had been exposed to COVID-19, were actively infected with it, or had recovered from it provided the deeply sampled blood TCRbeta repertoires that made up the dataset. The samples were drawn from two sources: the first 160 participants of the ongoing ImmuneRACE study, and approximately 1,300 subjects contributed by 6 global collaborators.

Paper-wide results and their limitations: Clinical and demographic metadata were provided uncurated, with the amount varying by source and participant.

This sequence originates from a man aged 45-60 years who had been exposed to COVID-19. The chain links TRBV7-9 with TRBJ2-1; TRBD2 agrees with 11 junctional bases. The material sequenced was PBMCs or T cells enriched from blood (not recorded which). The DNA sequence is given as TGTGCCAGCAGCCTCCTAGCGGGAGGAGGGAATGAGCAGTTCTTC. Translated, it gives CASSLLAGGGNEQFF.